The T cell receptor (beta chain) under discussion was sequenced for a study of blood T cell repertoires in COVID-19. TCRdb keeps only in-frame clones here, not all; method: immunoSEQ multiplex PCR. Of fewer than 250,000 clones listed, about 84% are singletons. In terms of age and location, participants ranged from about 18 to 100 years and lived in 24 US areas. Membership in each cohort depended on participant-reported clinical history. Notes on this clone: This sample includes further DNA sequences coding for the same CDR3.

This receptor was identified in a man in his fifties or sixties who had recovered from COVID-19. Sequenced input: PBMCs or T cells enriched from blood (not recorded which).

This CDR3 reads CASSLAGTGVYEQYF. As DNA, the CDR3 is TGTGCCAGCAGCTTAGCGGGGACAGGAGTTTACGAGCAGTACTTC. The V call is TRBV7-2, the J call TRBJ2-7; the match to TRBD1 covers 8 bases. The CDR3 has 15 residues. Germline-derived CDR1 and CDR2 are SGHTA and FQGNSA. Trimming cost V 0 bases and J 4 bases; bases outside gene matches: 5.